This T cell receptor beta chain comes out of a study of glioma-infiltrating T cells after dendritic cell vaccination. Worth noting for this clone: As yet, its antigen is unknown.

Study findings and constraints: Higher pretreatment TIL content predicted longer progression-free time and survival.

Assay: immunoSEQ multiplex PCR; the TCRdb copy retains only in-frame clones and omits some. The sample records 95,000 to 110,000 clones, approximately 80% being singletons. With 2 bases removed from V and 0 bases from J, the gap between germline ends came to 25 bases. Per the germline V gene, CDR1 is GTSNPN and CDR2 is SVGIG (reference sequence). The CDR3 covers 19 residues. Here the sequenced sample was blood, taken before dendritic cell vaccination. This chain joins TRBV30 and TRBJ1-1, with a weak D call TRBD1 (6 bases). This TCR was recovered from a human donor with glioblastoma. The CDR3 reads CAWSTYGQGPPFMNTEAFF. In DNA form, the CDR3 reads TGTGCCTGGAGTACCTATGGGCAGGGGCCCCCGTTCATGAACACTGAAGCTTTCTTT.